The T cell receptor beta chain under discussion was sequenced for a study of cytomegalovirus exposure and HLA in healthy donors. General study points: It was in a later analysis that TCR association rates were seen to vary by HLA locus, highest for DRB1 and lowest for HLA-C. Most of the CMV-associated TCR beta chains (in a later analysis) appeared to be HLA-restricted.

Amplification used 60 Vbeta primers and 13 Jbeta primers. The method was immunoSEQ multiplex PCR; TCRdb's version includes in-frame clones alone and lacks a portion of them. The data hold around 130,000 clones, with around 80% observed a single time. CDR1 is SSHAT, CDR2 FNYEAQ, per germline (reference sequence). The germline V and J ends were trimmed by 4 bases and 2 bases, with 21 bases remaining between them. This CDR3 is 18 amino acids long. Remarks on this clone: Its target is not known.

The TCR comes from a woman aged 18-29 years in good health and CMV-seronegative. The gene calls are TRBV7-7 and TRBJ2-1, with a tentative D call TRBD2 (6 bases). Sequenced sample: PBMCs. CDR3 nucleotides: TGTGCCAGCAGCTCGCGCGGGGCCCCAGAAAGTACCTACAATGAGCAGTTCTTC. Protein product: CASSSRGAPESTYNEQFF. Using reference TRBV7-7 and TRBJ2-1 for the parts outside the CDR3, the full variable domain is GAGVSQSPRYKVTKRGQDVTLRCDPISSHATLYWYQQALGQGPEFLTYFNYEAQPDKSGLPSDRFSAERPEGSISTLTIQRTEQRDSAMYRCASSSRGAPESTYNEQFFGPGTRLTVL.